These T cell receptor beta chains were read from a single sample in a study of blood T cell repertoires in COVID-19. Clones were read by immunoSEQ multiplex PCR, and TCRdb kept only the in-frame ones, dropping some. The repertoire holds more than 85,000 clones, with 70% to 90% as singletons. The sequencing input was peripheral blood. The receptor set was obtained from a human donor in a cohort sampled during active COVID-19. Both conserved end residues are part of each CDR3.

j_call | cdr3_length | v_call | cdr3_aa
TRBJ1-2 | 15 | TRBV24-1 | CATSDLAGDNYGYTF
TRBJ2-1 | 17 | TRBV14 | CASSSRRPGSTYNEQFF
TRBJ1-1 | 16 | TRBV5-1 | CASSPGLGQANTEAFF
TRBJ2-7 | 11 | TRBV11-2 | CASSQGFTQYF
TRBJ1-6 | 15 | TRBV5-1 | CASSLFSGGNSPLHF
TRBJ1-2 | 17 | TRBV13 | CASSLGLGRTGNYGYTF
TRBJ1-1 | 12 | TRBV6-6 | CAFGGVGTEAFF
TRBJ1-5 | 17 | TRBV7-2 | CASSLSLGDRGNQPQHF
TRBJ1-1 | 16 | TRBV10-3 | CAISQGQGKGKTEAFF
TRBJ1-1 | 14 | TRBV5-6 | CASSFWRGQVEAFF
TRBJ2-3 | 17 | TRBV4-2 | CASSQDGRGGGTDTQYF
TRBJ2-5 | 14 | TRBV5-4 | CASSPDRYQETQYF
TRBJ1-2 | 15 | TRBV3-1/TRBV3-2 | CASSPGTGGNYGYTF
TRBJ1-3 | 15 | TRBV5-1 | CASSLAVSSGNTIYF
TRBJ2-7 | 14 | TRBV27 | CASSRGTGRWEQYF
TRBJ1-2 | 12 | TRBV18 | CASSDRNYGYTF
TRBJ1-1 | 15 | TRBV28 | CASSPWGAVNTEAFF
TRBJ1-1 | 15 | TRBV4-1 | CASSRHSRGYTEAFF
TRBJ2-7 | 14 | TRBV29-1 | CSAREGSGSLVQYF
TRBJ2-7 | 14 | TRBV7-9 | CASSHGGEAYEQYF
TRBJ2-1 | 15 | TRBV27 | CASRFSSGSINEQFF
TRBJ2-3 | 12 | TRBV6-5 | CASRSSADTQYF
TRBJ2-7 | 15 | TRBV27 | CASSARDRNSYEQYF
TRBJ1-2 | 14 | TRBV19 | CASSGQTINYGYTF
TRBJ1-1 | 15 | TRBV25-1 | CASSESTVMNTEAFF
TRBJ2-3 | 19 | TRBV9 | CASSVDSGGLAGDTDTQYF
TRBJ2-4 | 15 | TRBV11-2 | CASTSSGAGGNIQYF
TRBJ2-3 | 21 | TRBV4-3 | CASSNLNGLAGDRVCTDTQYF
TRBJ1-1 | 13 | TRBV5-1 | CASSLQGNTEAFF
TRBJ1-4 | 14 | TRBV7-2 | CASSPRTANEKLFF
TRBJ1-1 | 16 | TRBV7-2 | CASSAGRARRNTEAFF
TRBJ2-3 | 15 | TRBV2 | CASSDPRPGTDTQYF
TRBJ1-2 | 13 | TRBV12-3/TRBV12-4 | CASGTQGNYGYTF
TRBJ2-2 | 16 | TRBV27 | CASSSPRGVRTGELFF
TRBJ2-6 | 17 | TRBV7-3 | CASSSPPGGVGANVLTF
TRBJ2-5 | 13 | TRBV6-5 | CASSSLNQETQYF